This entry concerns a single TCR beta chain. What it binds is not known. The sample belongs to a study of molecular identifiers for immune sequencing clone quantification. One entry per CDR3 protein results from TCRdb running MiXCR on the PCR reads. The table has about 8,300 distinct CDR3 sequences, 33% seen once. Findings and caveats of the study: In naive cells, under 1% of molecules belonged to clones above 20 RNA copies, against over 99% in effector cells.

The sequence derives from a human donor in good health. Some libraries in this study had Jurkat cell RNA spiked in. Source material: naive CD8+ T cells from blood, with Jurkat cell RNA spiked in. Indicated subset: FACS-sorted CD8+CD4-CCR7+CD45RA+ naive T cells.

This chain's CDR3 is CASGFPGGAEAFF. The CDR3 nucleotides read TGTGCCAGCGGGTTCCCGGGAGGGGCTGAAGCTTTCTTT. The chain employs TRBV7-9 and TRBJ1-1; a possible D gene is TRBD1 (5 bases). V was trimmed by 8 bases and J by 6 bases, leaving 16 bases between them. CDR1 and CDR2 from the germline V gene are SEHNR and FQNEAQ (reference sequence). This CDR3 has 13 residues.